The 9 T cell receptor beta chains given below trace back to one sample, sequenced in a study of T-cell reconstitution after alpha-beta-depleted transplantation in children. Molecular barcoding with unique molecular identifiers was used for the TCRbeta library. MiXCR, applied by TCRdb to the PCR reads, yields one record per CDR3 protein. The repertoire holds about 460,000 distinct CDR3 sequences, 10% to 13% seen once, with around 2% in the top ten. The specimen comprised PBMCs, sampled before TCRalphabeta/CD19-depleted stem cell transplant. The receptors originated from a child aged 2 to 10 with inherited bone marrow failure, due to receive a stem cell transplant.

A few counts support this clonotype. The V and J genes are TRBV7-2 and TRBJ2-1; TRBD2 aligns across 13 bases. In germline, CDR1 is SGHTA, CDR2 FQGNSA. This CDR3 has 16 amino acids. The ends lost 5 bases at V and 3 bases at J; junction bases unmatched: 4. CDR3 region: CASSGLAGVNYNEQFF. The CDR3 DNA sequence: TGTGCCAGCAGCGGACTAGCGGGAGTGAACTACAATGAGCAGTTCTTC.

This clonotype was found many times. The J gene is TRBJ2-7, the V gene TRBV27, with 11 bases aligning to TRBD1. The V segment lost 6 bases and the J segment 7 bases; nucleotides outside the gene matches: 8. The CDR3 totals 14 residues. Germline lookup yields CDR1 MNHEY and CDR2 SMNVEV (reference sequence). Written as DNA, the CDR3 is TGTGCCAGCAGCTGGGGACAGGGGGTTGGGGAGCAGTACTTC. Translated, it gives CASSWGQGVGEQYF.

The rearrangement joins TRBV12-3 or TRBV12-4 to TRBJ2-7, with TRBD1 identical over 7 bases. Trimming cost V 7 bases and J 3 bases; bases outside gene matches: 6. CDR3 length: 13 amino acids. The DNA of the CDR3 is TGTGCCAGCACTATAGACAGGGACTACGAGCAGTACTTC. Its translation: CASTIDRDYEQYF.

J is TRBJ2-4 and V is TRBV7-9, with D uncertain. CDR1 and CDR2 from the germline V gene are SEHNR and FQNEAQ (reference sequence). The CDR3 length is 17 residues. V gave up 5 bases and J gave up 1 base, with 18 bases separating them. The CDR3 DNA reads TGTGCCAGCAGCCCCGCACCCCGCCTGGCGGCCAAAAACATTCAGTACTTC. It yields the protein CASSPAPRLAAKNIQYF.

There are many counts of this clonotype. The chain combines TRBV20-1 with TRBJ1-5; 10 bases agree with TRBD1. CDR1 and CDR2 from the germline V gene are DFQATT and SNEGSKA (reference sequence). V trimming: 3 bases; J trimming: 6 bases; junction bases outside the gene matches: 2. This CDR3 comprises 13 residues. The CDR3 DNA reads as TGCAGTGCTAGGACAGGGGGCAGTCAGCCCCAGCATTTT. This sequence encodes CSARTGGSQPQHF.

This clonotype came up many times. The chain combines TRBV20-1 with TRBJ1-6; TRBD1 matches 7 bases. With 4 bases clipped from V and 7 bases from J, the junction kept 7 bases outside the gene matches. Germline V gene sequence: CDR1 DFQATT, CDR2 SNEGSKA (reference sequence). The CDR3 extends over 14 amino acids. CDR3 in amino acids: CSATSPGGNSPLHF. CDR3 sequence (DNA): TGCAGTGCTACCTCTCCAGGGGGGAATTCACCCCTCCACTTT.

This clonotype was seen only a few times. The V call is TRBV7-6, the J call TRBJ2-5; TRBD1 or TRBD2 may be the D gene (5 bases each). The germline CDR1 and CDR2 sequences are SGHVS and FNYEAQ. Trimming stripped 4 bases from V and 1 base from J, with 19 bases between. The length of the CDR3 is 17 residues. CDR3 nucleotide sequence: TGTGCCAGCAGCTCGGGGCCGTCTCTATCGGGCCAAGAGACCCAGTACTTC. Amino acids: CASSSGPSLSGQETQYF.

This clonotype was found many times. The chain joins TRBV11-2 to TRBJ2-6, with a weak D call TRBD2 (6 bases). From germline, CDR1 is SGHAT and CDR2 FQNNGV. Trimming removed 3 bases at V and 0 bases at J, with 9 bases between. The CDR3 is made up of 16 amino acids. Here the CDR3 reads CASSFGLLSGANVLTF. The DNA of the CDR3 is TGTGCCAGCAGCTTCGGACTACTCTCTGGGGCCAACGTCCTGACTTTC.

This clonotype was seen ten or more times. This chain uses TRBV15 with TRBJ2-3; D is ambiguous. Germline V gene lookup returns CDR1 LNHNV and CDR2 YYDKDF (reference sequence). The CDR3 is 15 amino acids. V was shortened by 0 bases and J by 2 bases, with 9 bases between the two germline ends. The CDR3 region is CATSREHTFTDTQYF. DNA for the CDR3: TGTGCCACCAGCAGAGAACACACGTTCACAGATACGCAGTATTTT. Using reference TRBV15 and TRBJ2-3 for the parts outside the CDR3, the full variable domain is DAMVIQNPRYQVTQFGKPVTLSCSQTLNHNVMYWYQQKSSQAPKLLFHYYDKDFNNEADTPDNFQSRRPNTSFCFLDIRSPGLGDTAMYLCATSREHTFTDTQYFGPGTRLTVL.